Listed below are T cell receptor beta chains from one sample, sequenced in a study of blood T cell repertoires in COVID-19. Profiling relied on immunoSEQ multiplex PCR, and the TCRdb table lists in-frame clones only, not all of them. Counted here are some 77,000 clones, roughly 79% occurring once; the ten biggest clones make up approximately 22%. Material: peripheral blood. These receptors all stem from a woman between 70 and 85 years old with acute or convalescent COVID-19. Each CDR3 is given with its conserved first and last residue.

j_call v_call cdr3_aa
TRBJ2-1 TRBV5-1 CASSLAGGFNEQFF
TRBJ1-6 TRBV28 CASSLSLGRVPAPLHF
TRBJ2-2 TRBV7-7 CASSTYRGTGELFF
TRBJ2-7 TRBV6-6 CASSRTSVYEQYF
TRBJ2-3 TRBV4-1 CASSPLREFHTDTQYF
TRBJ2-2 TRBV5-1 CASSSSTNTGELFF
TRBJ2-7 TRBV18 CASSRQAYEQYF
TRBJ1-6 TRBV28 CATVAPGGALFNSPLHF
TRBJ1-1 TRBV7-6 CASSLVHSSNTEAFF
TRBJ1-2 TRBV29-1 CSVDRTGVDYGYTF
TRBJ1-5 TRBV18 CASSTPGGRNQPQHF
TRBJ2-7 TRBV6-2/TRBV6-3 CASSYSVYEQYF
TRBJ2-3 TRBV28 CASSTMTSGVTDTQYF
TRBJ1-2 TRBV6-1 CASSEALGQGRSNYGYTF
TRBJ1-4 TRBV24-1 CATSDLTGCTNEKLFF
TRBJ2-5 TRBV5-1 CASSLVGTGGETQYF
TRBJ1-1 TRBV11-3 CASSFGGDGEAFF
TRBJ1-5 TRBV2 CASRDTNQPQHF
TRBJ2-7 TRBV12-2 CASRNRSSYEQYF
TRBJ1-2 TRBV5-4 CASSLLSGGNGYTF
TRBJ1-5 TRBV6-6 CASSYQGARNQPQHF
TRBJ1-5 TRBV6-1 CASSERTGDYNQPQHF
TRBJ2-7 TRBV6-5 CASSNSVRGYEQYF
TRBJ2-5 TRBV2 CASSDMGQPETQYF
TRBJ1-2 TRBV28 CASSFLDRVYGYTF
TRBJ1-2 TRBV14 CASSQAVYYGYTF
TRBJ1-3 TRBV28 CASSSPLGQPSSGNTIYF
TRBJ2-5 TRBV14 CASSQGVGTPQETQYF
TRBJ1-3 TRBV7-9 CASSQHGAGNTIYF
TRBJ1-6 TRBV27 CASSFGGRSPLHF
TRBJ2-1 TRBV15 CATSPRDEQFF
TRBJ2-2 TRBV4-1 CASSPFTGELFF
TRBJ1-2 TRBV19 CASSMDRGNYGYTF
TRBJ2-1 TRBV10-3 CAISGGGTGTHNEQFF
TRBJ1-6 TRBV19 CASNLSGGQGSYNSPLHF
TRBJ1-2 TRBV5-1 CASSLAGGRDGYTF
TRBJ1-3 TRBV7-9 CASSLGQPSSGNTIYF
TRBJ1-1 TRBV27 CASRGRGTGMNTEAFF
TRBJ2-2 TRBV11-3 CASSLDSRAAGELFF
TRBJ2-3 TRBV18 CASSRDRGTDTQYF
TRBJ2-7 TRBV5-1 CASSLGTGLSSYEQYF
TRBJ2-1 TRBV5-1 CASSASRQGIFPHEQFF
TRBJ2-1 TRBV3-1/TRBV3-2 CASRQGGDEQFF
TRBJ1-3 TRBV5-6 CASTVLSGGNTIYF
TRBJ1-1 TRBV7-2 CASSLRRVGAFF